This T cell receptor beta chain came from a study of a mutant IDH1 vaccine in newly diagnosed glioma. The wider study: First vaccine doses came 4-6 weeks after radiotherapy alone, or with temozolomide cycles. Treated patients, averaging about 40 years, were 62.5% male and about 40% female.

On this clone itself: Its antigen is as yet unknown.

The CDR3 is 12 residues long. Deletions cut 0 bases from V and 7 bases from J, with 4 bases between. Germline values: CDR1 MGHRA, CDR2 YSYEKL. The data were produced by immunoSEQ multiplex PCR, yet TCRdb's version contains in-frame clones alone and is incomplete. This table has 65,000 or so clones, about 88% appearing once. The sample's time point: week 23, last vaccination. In every dose of vaccine, 300 ug of mutant IDH1 20-mer peptide was given alongside topical imiquimod. The chain has TRBV4-1 and TRBJ2-4; D remains ambiguous. This clonotype originated in a man aged 30 to 45 with glioma. The specimen comprised PBMCs, sampled from a glioma patient whose treatment included an IDH1 peptide vaccine. The CDR3, as DNA: TGCGCCAGCAGCCAAGAGGGTAACATTCAGTACTTC. Its protein product is CASSQEGNIQYF.